These T cell receptor beta chains were read from a single sample in a study of identical twins. TCRdb used MiXCR to reprocess the 5' RACE reads, holding one entry per CDR3 protein. This table has about 340,000 distinct CDR3 sequences, roughly 12% appearing once. These data also featured in a second study, about yellow fever vaccine responses in identical twins.

Material: CD8+ T cells sorted from blood. The origin of the receptors is a woman between 18 and 30 years old in good health. The CDR3 runs from the conserved cysteine through the conserved F or W. D genes are given only for firm matches. Expanded clones are given a class, and other clones once, few, many or no size at all.

cdr3_nt	cdr3_aa	clone_size	v_call	j_call	d_call
TGCGCCAGCAGCTCGGACCGGGACAGGGGGCGAGATGAAAAACTGTTTTTT	CASSSDRDRGRDEKLFF	NA	TRBV5-1	TRBJ1-4	TRBD1
TGTGCCAGCAGCTTAGCTAGGATTGTTGGCACTGAAGCTTTCTTT	CASSLARIVGTEAFF	many	TRBV7-8	TRBJ1-1	NA
TGTGCCAGCAGCTTGGAAACCGGCCCTTACAATGAGCAGTTCTTC	CASSLETGPYNEQFF	few	TRBV5-6	TRBJ2-1	NA
TGTGCCAGCAGCCCAAAGGTAGGGGGCTACAATGAGCAGTTCTTC	CASSPKVGGYNEQFF	NA	TRBV12-3/TRBV12-4	TRBJ2-1	NA
TGTGCCAGCTCACCACCGGCGGGGGGAAAGTACAATGAGCAGTTCTTC	CASSPPAGGKYNEQFF	few	TRBV18	TRBJ2-1	TRBD2
TGCGCCAGCTCTACTATTCGCACAGATACGCAGTATTTT	CASSTIRTDTQYF	NA	TRBV5-1	TRBJ2-3	NA
TGTGCCAGCAGCTTAGCGGTACAGGGCGGGACCCAGTACTTC	CASSLAVQGGTQYF	NA	TRBV7-6	TRBJ2-5	NA
TGCAGTGCCACCCCCGAAGCGGGCCCCACAGATACGCAGTATTTT	CSATPEAGPTDTQYF	NA	TRBV20-1	TRBJ2-3	NA
TGTGCCAGCAGCTTAATGCCAGCGGGGGAGGTCCAAGAGACCCAGTACTTC	CASSLMPAGEVQETQYF	NA	TRBV7-8	TRBJ2-5	TRBD2
TGTGCCAGTAGTATGGGGCAGGCGGCGGGCTACACCTTC	CASSMGQAAGYTF	NA	TRBV19	TRBJ1-2	NA
TGTGCCAGCGATCCCAAGGGAGGTGGGGCCAACGTCCTGACTTTC	CASDPKGGGANVLTF	NA	TRBV6-2/TRBV6-3	TRBJ2-6	NA
TGTGCCGGAGGGGGGGCGGGGAAGAGACAAGAGACCCAGTACTTC	CAGGGAGKRQETQYF	NA	TRBV27	TRBJ2-5	NA
TGTGCCAGCAGTCGACTAGCGGAATCCTACAATGAGCAGTTCTTC	CASSRLAESYNEQFF	NA	TRBV6-1	TRBJ2-1	TRBD2
TGTGCCAGCAGCCCGACGGACAGTGGGGGGAATGAGCAGTTCTTC	CASSPTDSGGNEQFF	NA	TRBV7-9	TRBJ2-1	NA
TGCAGTGCTAGAGATGTCGGCCTAGCGGGAGCACCCAAGAGCTCCTACAATGAGCAGTTCTTC	CSARDVGLAGAPKSSYNEQFF	NA	TRBV20-1	TRBJ2-1	TRBD2
TGCAGTCAAACAACCAGAGTCAATAATTCACCCCTCCACTTT	CSQTTRVNNSPLHF	few	TRBV20-1	TRBJ1-6	NA
TGTGCCAGCAGCTGGCCACGGGACAGGGAGGATGGTGTAGCTTTCTTT	CASSWPRDREDGVAFF	NA	TRBV11-2	TRBJ1-1	TRBD1
TGTGGGACAGGGAGGACAGATACGCAGTATTTT	CGTGRTDTQYF	NA	TRBV6-1	TRBJ2-3	TRBD1
TGTGCCAGCAGAGAAGAGGCCCGCCTGAATACCGGTGGTGAAGCTTTCTTT	CASREEARLNTGGEAFF	NA	TRBV12-3/TRBV12-4	TRBJ1-1	NA
TGTGCCAGCAGCGAGGGCCCCTACAATGAGCAGTTCTTC	CASSEGPYNEQFF	many	TRBV7-9	TRBJ2-1	NA
TGCAGCGTTGAAGATCCTGGGGACCCCTATGGCGAGCAGTACTTC	CSVEDPGDPYGEQYF	few	TRBV29-1	TRBJ2-7	NA
TGTGCCAGCAGCTTATCGAAGGAAGAGACCCAGTACTTC	CASSLSKEETQYF	NA	TRBV7-9	TRBJ2-5	NA
TGTGCCAGCAGTTTATATGTCCTAGCTAGCTCCTACAATGAGCAGTTCTTC	CASSLYVLASSYNEQFF	few	TRBV28	TRBJ2-1	NA
TGCAGTACCCGGGGGCAGGATTTATATGGCTACACCTTC	CSTRGQDLYGYTF	few	TRBV20-1	TRBJ1-2	NA
TGTGCCAGCAGCACGGGTCGATTCGACACCGGGGAGCTGTTTTTT	CASSTGRFDTGELFF	many	TRBV3-1	TRBJ2-2	NA
TGTGCCAGCAGCTTCCTTACGGAGTCTAGCACAGATACGCAGTATTTT	CASSFLTESSTDTQYF	few	TRBV5-6	TRBJ2-3	NA
TGCGCCAGCAGTGATATAGGCAGTATGAACACTGAAGCTTTCTTT	CASSDIGSMNTEAFF	NA	TRBV10-1	TRBJ1-1	NA
TGTGCCAGCGGGACTACATACGAGCAGTACTTC	CASGTTYEQYF	NA	TRBV9	TRBJ2-7	TRBD2
TGTGCCAGCACGCGACAGGGGTGGAGCTCCTACAATGAGCAGTTCTTC	CASTRQGWSSYNEQFF	NA	TRBV12-3/TRBV12-4	TRBJ2-1	TRBD1
TGTGCCAGCAGCGTCCAGAGGGTCAAATCAAACACTGAAGCTTTCTTT	CASSVQRVKSNTEAFF	NA	TRBV9	TRBJ1-1	NA
TGTGCCAGTAAGGCCGGGGTGGCTACCTACGAGCAGTACTTC	CASKAGVATYEQYF	NA	TRBV2	TRBJ2-7	NA
TGTGCCAGCAGCGTCGGGACAGGGGCCTACGAGCAGTACTTC	CASSVGTGAYEQYF	NA	TRBV9	TRBJ2-7	TRBD1
TGTGCCAGCAGTGACTCCGCAACTAGCGGGGGCACAGATACGCAGTATTTT	CASSDSATSGGTDTQYF	NA	TRBV6-4	TRBJ2-3	TRBD2
TGTGCCAGCAGCCCGCGGACTAACCGAGACACCGGGGAGCTGTTTTTT	CASSPRTNRDTGELFF	NA	TRBV3-1	TRBJ2-2	NA
TGTGCCAGCAATGGCTACACCTTC	CASNGYTF	few	TRBV2	TRBJ1-2	NA
TGTGCCAGCAGCTTTAAAGCGGGGGGTGTGGACATTCAGTACTTC	CASSFKAGGVDIQYF	NA	TRBV7-9	TRBJ2-4	TRBD2
TGTGCCAGCAGTTACGGCCAGGAGGTCACCTACAATGAGCAGTTCTTC	CASSYGQEVTYNEQFF	many	TRBV6-5	TRBJ2-1	NA
TGTGCCAGCAGCACTGCCAGCTACGAGCAGTACTTC	CASSTASYEQYF	few	TRBV3-1	TRBJ2-7	NA
TGTGCCAGCAGTTTACTTTTGGGGTACCCAGATACGCAGTATTTT	CASSLLLGYPDTQYF	many	TRBV12-3/TRBV12-4	TRBJ2-3	NA
TGTGCCAGCAGCGCAGAGACTAGCGGCCAAGAGACCCAGTACTTC	CASSAETSGQETQYF	few	TRBV9	TRBJ2-5	TRBD2
TGCGCCAGCAGCGGACTTGGGGGGCCAAGCTCCTACAATGAGCAGTTCTTC	CASSGLGGPSSYNEQFF	few	TRBV5-1	TRBJ2-1	NA
TGTGCCAGCAGCTTAATTTCGGCGGGGAGCACAGATACGCAGTATTTT	CASSLISAGSTDTQYF	few	TRBV7-9	TRBJ2-3	NA
TGCGCCAGCAGCGGATCCACGGGGGGCAGCCTAGGGCCCCAGCATTTT	CASSGSTGGSLGPQHF	few	TRBV5-1	TRBJ1-5	NA
TGTGCCAGCAGCGGGCCCGGGACAGGGGACACCGGGGAGCTGTTTTTT	CASSGPGTGDTGELFF	few	TRBV7-9	TRBJ2-2	TRBD1
TGTGCCAGCAGCCCCCGACTACCGACTAGCGGGGTTGTCAATGAGCAGTTCTTC	CASSPRLPTSGVVNEQFF	few	TRBV11-1	TRBJ2-1	TRBD2
TGTGCCAGTGTTGGATGGGCCTTAAATCAGCCCCAGCATTTT	CASVGWALNQPQHF	few	TRBV19	TRBJ1-5	NA
TGTGCCAGCAGTTTAAGCGGAGCCTTGGGGGATACGCAGTATTTT	CASSLSGALGDTQYF	NA	TRBV28	TRBJ2-3	NA
TGTGCCAGCAGCCGAGCCCGTAGCGGCCGGGGAATGGAGTCGACCCAGTACTTC	CASSRARSGRGMESTQYF	NA	TRBV14	TRBJ2-5	NA
TGTGCCAGCAGACGCTCTGATTCTAGCGGGAGGTCCCTTGAGCAGTTCTTC	CASRRSDSSGRSLEQFF	few	TRBV6-2/TRBV6-3	TRBJ2-1	TRBD2
TGTGCCAGCAAGACGAAGCGGGGCCAAGAGACCCAGTACTTC	CASKTKRGQETQYF	NA	TRBV2	TRBJ2-5	TRBD2
TGTGCCAGCAGCTTAAGGTCAGGGAGCTCCTACGAGCAGTACTTC	CASSLRSGSSYEQYF	NA	TRBV7-2	TRBJ2-7	NA
TGTGCCAGCAGTGGAGATCGAGGCCGGACTTCCTACAATGAGCAGTTCTTC	CASSGDRGRTSYNEQFF	NA	TRBV2	TRBJ2-1	NA
TGTGCCAGCAGTTATGCTGGGAGCTCTTACGAGCAGTACTTC	CASSYAGSSYEQYF	NA	TRBV6-2/TRBV6-3	TRBJ2-7	NA
TGTGCCAGCAGTTTAGTCTTCCGGGAGTTGCCCTTTACAGATACGCAGTATTTT	CASSLVFRELPFTDTQYF	few	TRBV27	TRBJ2-3	NA
TGTGCCAGTAGTATGATAGCGGGAGGCGGCGATACGCAGTATTTT	CASSMIAGGGDTQYF	few	TRBV19	TRBJ2-3	TRBD2
TGCAGTGCTAGAGAAGGGTCGCTGGCGGGAGGGCCCGGGGCCGGGGAGCTGTTTTTT	CSAREGSLAGGPGAGELFF	NA	TRBV20-1	TRBJ2-2	TRBD2
TGTGCCACCAGTGACCTTGCAGGGGACCGAGGGACCCAGTACTTC	CATSDLAGDRGTQYF	few	TRBV24-1	TRBJ2-5	NA
TGCGCCAGCAGCGATACCGGGACAGGGTATGACGAGCAGTACTTC	CASSDTGTGYDEQYF	NA	TRBV4-1	TRBJ2-7	TRBD1
TGTGCCAGCAGCTTAAGTCGTGGGGGGAGGATGAACTACGAGCAGTACTTC	CASSLSRGGRMNYEQYF	few	TRBV11-2	TRBJ2-7	NA